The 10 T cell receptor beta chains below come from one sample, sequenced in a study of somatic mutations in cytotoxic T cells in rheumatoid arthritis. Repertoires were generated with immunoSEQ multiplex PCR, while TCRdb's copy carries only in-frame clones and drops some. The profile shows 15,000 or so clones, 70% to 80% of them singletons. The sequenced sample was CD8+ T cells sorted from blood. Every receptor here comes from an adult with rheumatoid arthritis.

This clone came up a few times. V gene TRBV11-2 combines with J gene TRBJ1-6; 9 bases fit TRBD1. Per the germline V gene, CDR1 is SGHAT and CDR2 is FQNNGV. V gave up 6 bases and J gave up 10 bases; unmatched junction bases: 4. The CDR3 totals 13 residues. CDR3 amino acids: CASRGQGNSPLHF. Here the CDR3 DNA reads TGTGCCAGCAGGGGACAGGGTAACTCACCCCTCCACTTT.

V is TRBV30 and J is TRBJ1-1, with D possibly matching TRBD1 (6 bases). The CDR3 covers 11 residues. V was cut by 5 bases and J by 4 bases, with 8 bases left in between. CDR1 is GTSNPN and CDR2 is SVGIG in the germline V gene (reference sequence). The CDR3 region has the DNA TGTGCCTGGTGGGGGCGCACTGAAGCTTTCTTT. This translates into CAWWGRTEAFF.

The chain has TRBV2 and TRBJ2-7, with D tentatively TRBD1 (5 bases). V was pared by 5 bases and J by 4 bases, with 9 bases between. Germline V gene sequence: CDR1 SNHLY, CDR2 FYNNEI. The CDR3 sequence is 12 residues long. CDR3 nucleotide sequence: TGTGCCAGCAGTCCAGGGATGTACGAGCAGTACTTC. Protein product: CASSPGMYEQYF.

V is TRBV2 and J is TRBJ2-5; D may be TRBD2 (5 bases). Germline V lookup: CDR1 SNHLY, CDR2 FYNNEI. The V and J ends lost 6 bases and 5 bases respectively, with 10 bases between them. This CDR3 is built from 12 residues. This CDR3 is CASSPRRETQYF. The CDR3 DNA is TGTGCCAGCAGCCCTAGGAGGGAGACCCAGTACTTC.

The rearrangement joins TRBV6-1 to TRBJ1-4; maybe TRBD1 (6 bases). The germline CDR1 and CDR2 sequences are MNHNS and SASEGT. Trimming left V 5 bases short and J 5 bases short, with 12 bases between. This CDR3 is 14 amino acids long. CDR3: CASSPRDTNEKLFF. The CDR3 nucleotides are TGTGCCAGCAGTCCCCGGGACACAAATGAAAAACTGTTTTTT.

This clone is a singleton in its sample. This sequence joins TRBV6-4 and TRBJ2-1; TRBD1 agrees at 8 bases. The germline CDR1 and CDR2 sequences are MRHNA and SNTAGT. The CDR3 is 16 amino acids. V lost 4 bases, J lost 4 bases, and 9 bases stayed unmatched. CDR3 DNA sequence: TGTGCCAGCAGTGCCACCGACAGGGGCGGTTACAATGAGCAGTTCTTC. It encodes CASSATDRGGYNEQFF.

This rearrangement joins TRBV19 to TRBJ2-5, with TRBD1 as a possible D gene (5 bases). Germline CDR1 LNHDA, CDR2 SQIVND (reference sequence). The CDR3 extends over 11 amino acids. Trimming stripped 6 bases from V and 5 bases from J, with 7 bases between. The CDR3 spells CASSPGETQYF. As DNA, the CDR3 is TGTGCCAGTAGCCCAGGGGAGACCCAGTACTTC.

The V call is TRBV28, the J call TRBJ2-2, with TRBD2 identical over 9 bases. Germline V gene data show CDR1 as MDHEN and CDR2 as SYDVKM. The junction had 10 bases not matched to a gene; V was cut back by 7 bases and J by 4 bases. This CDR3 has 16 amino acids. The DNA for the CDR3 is TGTGCCAGCATTCCCCTGGCGGGGGGGGTCACCGGGGAGCTGTTTTTT. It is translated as CASIPLAGGVTGELFF.

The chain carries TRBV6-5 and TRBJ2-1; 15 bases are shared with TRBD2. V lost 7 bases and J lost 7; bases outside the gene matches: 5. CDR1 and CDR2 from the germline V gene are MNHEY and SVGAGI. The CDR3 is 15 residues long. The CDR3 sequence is CASNGGLAGGNEQFF. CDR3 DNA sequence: TGTGCCAGCAATGGGGGACTAGCGGGGGGTAATGAGCAGTTCTTC.

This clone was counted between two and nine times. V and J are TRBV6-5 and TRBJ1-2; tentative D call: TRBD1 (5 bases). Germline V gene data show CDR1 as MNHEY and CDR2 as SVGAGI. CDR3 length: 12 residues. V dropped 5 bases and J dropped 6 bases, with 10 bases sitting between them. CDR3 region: CASSPTGDGYTF. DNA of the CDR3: TGTGCCAGCAGTCCCACAGGTGATGGCTACACCTTC.